The T cell receptor beta chain under discussion was sequenced for a study of T-cell reconstitution after alpha-beta-depleted transplantation in children (dated by TCRdb to 2015 to 2016). The study in broad terms: Using TCR repertoire profiling, the study quantitatively followed how T-cell immune reconstitution unfolded in children after TCRalphabeta/CD19-depleted allogeneic hematopoietic cell transplantation. Findings and caveats that apply to the study as a whole: Over subsequent months, a decline in hyperexpanded clone frequencies was noted, and after one year, T-cell counts and TCRbeta diversity were mostly ascribed to newly produced T cells. In some patients, high TCRbeta diversity at day 60 was attributed to recipient T cells and intrathymic progenitors that had survived conditioning. The apparently early alphabetaT-cell count recovery about two months after transplant was reportedly dependent on only several hundred rapidly expanded clones derived from non-depleted graft cells.

The trim is 4 bases for V and 10 bases for J, with a gap of 11 bases between the germline ends. From cysteine to phenylalanine, the CDR3 is 12 amino acids long. Only the CDR3 DNA is retained, 36 bases long and in frame from the first base. The germline V gene specifies ENHRY as CDR1 and SYGVKD as CDR2. The library came from PCR. The data were produced on an Illumina HiSeq 2500. Molecular barcoding was employed in the preparation of TCR libraries, with unique molecular identifiers being used to normalize TCRbeta repertoire quantification. Through fastp at Q25 and MiXCR, TCRdb rebuilt clones from the public reads, retaining in-frame beta chains. Every distinct CDR3 protein forms one entry, paired with its most common genes and DNA. The sample table holds approximately 270,000 distinct CDR3 sequences, of which 20% to 30% were seen once. The top ten clonotypes cover about 5% of the sample. This clonotype appeared a few times. There is no known antigen for this receptor. No base-level quality is on record; no much larger clone is a single base apart.

This specimen's treatment or condition label, interpreted: allogeneic hematopoietic cell transplantation with graft depleted of TCRalphabeta T cells and CD19 B cells. The transplant recipients were children given TCRalphabeta/CD19-depleted allogeneic hematopoietic cell grafts. The sequence came from a female patient aged 2-9 years who had a stem cell transplant for congenital amegakaryocytic thrombocytopenia, so the T cells may come from the graft donor. This chain joins TRBV10-3 to TRBJ1-5, with TRBD1 as a weak D call on 5 bases. The sample in question was PBMCs, mostly from graft donor cells, obtained 360 days after TCRalphabeta/CD19-depleted stem cell transplant. The sequenced DNA: TGTGCCATCAGTGGATTCCAGGGACCCCAGCATTTT. Its protein product is CAISGFQGPQHF.